This entry lists 21 T cell receptor beta chains sequenced from one sample in a study of identical twins' blood T cells. TCRdb used MiXCR to reprocess the 5' RACE reads, holding one entry per CDR3 protein. The table shows about 370,000 distinct CDR3 sequences, with 25% to 35% occurring only once. The source material was PBMCs. These receptors all come from a woman aged 18 to 55 in good health.

V gene TRBV19 combines with J gene TRBJ2-3; tentatively, D is TRBD2 (6 bases). Germline values: CDR1 LNHDA, CDR2 SQIVND (reference sequence). The CDR3 runs to 16 residues. V was trimmed by 3 bases and J by 4 bases, leaving 17 bases between them. CDR3 nucleotide sequence: TGTGCCAGTAGTATGATAAGGAGGGCCGTGCCAGATACGCAGTATTTT. Translation: CASSMIRRAVPDTQYF.

V and J are TRBV12-3 or TRBV12-4 and TRBJ1-2; D gene uncertain. The CDR3 loop spans 16 amino acids. Trimming removed 2 bases from V and 2 bases from J, with 15 bases in between. CDR3: CASSLTNKAPNYGYTF. CDR3 DNA sequence: TGTGCCAGCAGTTTAACGAACAAGGCCCCGAACTATGGCTACACCTTC.

Worth noting for this clonotype: A clone one base away is much larger, so this may be a read error. The chain couples TRBV29-1 to TRBJ1-2; D remains unclear. Germline CDR1 reads SQVTM; CDR2 reads ANQGSEA. This CDR3 comprises 10 residues. The CDR3 region is CGVGHGGYTF. DNA for the CDR3: TGCGGCGTTGGTCATGGTGGCTACACCTTC.

This clonotype occurred a few times. The gene calls are TRBV7-8 and TRBJ1-1, with a weak D call TRBD1 (5 bases). The CDR3 length is 12 residues. Germline assignment: CDR1 SGHVS and CDR2 FQNEAQ. Trimming stripped 3 bases from V and 8 bases from J, with 10 bases between. For the CDR3, the DNA is TGTGCCAGCAGCTTGCCCGGGGGAGAAGCTTTCTTT. As protein: CASSLPGGEAFF.

The chain links TRBV5-1 to TRBJ1-1; D call uncertain. V shed 2 bases and J shed 4 bases, with 12 bases lying between them. Germline V CDR1 and CDR2: SGHRS, YFSETQ. The CDR3 runs 14 residues. The CDR3 spells CASSFREPGTEAFF. Here the CDR3 DNA reads TGCGCCAGCAGCTTTCGGGAACCCGGCACTGAAGCTTTCTTT.

This clonotype has only one observation. The chain links TRBV5-1 to TRBJ1-6; D remains unclear. V lost 7 bases, J lost 7 bases, and 12 bases lay in between. CDR3 size: 13 residues. Germline V gene lookup returns CDR1 SGHRS and CDR2 YFSETQ. CDR3 in amino acids: CASGLAPNSPLHF. DNA of the CDR3: TGCGCCAGCGGGCTCGCTCCAAATTCACCCCTCCACTTT. The entire variable domain, with the rest obtained from reference TRBV5-1 and TRBJ1-6, is as follows: KAGVTQTPRYLIKTRGQQVTLSCSPISGHRSVSWYQQTPGQGLQFLFEYFSETQRNKGNFPGRFSGRQFSNSRSEMNVSTLELGDSALYLCASGLAPNSPLHFGNGTRLTVT.

The V gene is TRBV6-2 or TRBV6-3, the J gene TRBJ2-2, with TRBD2 matching 10 bases. The CDR3 is 17 residues long. With 2 bases clipped from V and 4 bases from J, the junction kept 7 bases outside the gene matches. CDR1 and CDR2 from the germline V gene are MNHEY and SVGEGT. CDR3 sequence reads: CASSYQASGSFTGELFF. CDR3 sequence (DNA): TGTGCCAGCAGTTACCAAGCTAGCGGGAGTTTCACCGGGGAGCTGTTTTTT.

This clonotype was recorded at least ten times. This chain's CDR3 is CASSLKGPSSGTEAFF. DNA of the CDR3: TGTGCCAGCAGTTTAAAGGGCCCCAGCTCGGGCACTGAAGCTTTCTTT. The chain has TRBV12-3 or TRBV12-4 and TRBJ1-1, with no clear D. The CDR3 has 16 residues. Trimming stripped 2 bases from V and 4 bases from J, with 17 bases between.

Concerning this clonotype itself: Since a much larger clone is just one base distant, this may be a read error. The J gene is TRBJ1-1, the V gene TRBV29-1, with D possibly being TRBD1 (5 bases). This CDR3 contains 12 residues. Germline CDR1 SQVTM, CDR2 ANQGSEA. The CDR3 DNA sequence: TGCATTTGCCTCCGACAGAGCACTGAAGCTTTCTTT. Encoded protein: CICLRQSTEAFF.

The chain has TRBV14 and TRBJ1-3; D uncertain. Germline CDR1 SGHDN, CDR2 FVKESK. V was pared by 0 bases and J by 1 base, with 13 bases between. The length of the CDR3 is 17 residues. The CDR3 DNA reads as TGTGCCAGCAGCCAAGATCTCCCGGGGAAATCTGGAAACACCATATATTTT. It yields the protein CASSQDLPGKSGNTIYF. The entire variable domain, with the rest obtained from reference TRBV14 and TRBJ1-3, is as follows: EAGVTQFPSHSVIEKGQTVTLRCDPISGHDNLYWYRRVMGKEIKFLLHFVKESKQDESGMPNNRFLAERTGGTYSTLKVQPAELEDSGVYFCASSQDLPGKSGNTIYFGEGSWLTVV.

The chain recombines TRBV9 with TRBJ1-1; 7 bases fit TRBD1. V shed 6 bases, J shed 1 base, and the junction held 6 bases outside the gene matches. CDR1 is SGDLS and CDR2 is YYNGEE in the germline V gene. The CDR3 sequence is 14 residues long. In nucleotides, the CDR3 is TGTGCCAGCACCCACACAGGGGAGAACACTGAAGCTTTCTTT. As protein: CASTHTGENTEAFF.

The chain uses TRBV5-1 and TRBJ1-1, with TRBD1 identical over 8 bases. CDR3 length: 14 residues. Trimming removed 7 bases from V and 0 bases from J; junction bases left unmatched: 5. Germline assignment: CDR1 SGHRS and CDR2 YFSETQ. The CDR3 region has the DNA TGCGCCAGCGGCAAACAGGGGGTGAACACTGAAGCTTTCTTT. This sequence encodes CASGKQGVNTEAFF.

This clonotype was seen only a few times. The chain recombines TRBV6-1 with TRBJ1-1; 8 bases match TRBD1. Losses at the gene ends were 3 bases for V and 7 bases for J; bases not matched to a gene: 10. CDR1 and CDR2 (germline): MNHNS, SASEGT. The CDR3 runs to 15 residues. This CDR3 reads CASSELLGQAYEAFF. The DNA of the CDR3 is TGTGCCAGCAGTGAGTTATTGGGACAGGCCTATGAAGCTTTCTTT.

As concerns this clonotype: One base away lies a much larger clone, so this may be a sequencing read error. The chain uses TRBV29-1 and TRBJ1-1; no clear D gene. Trimming removed 4 bases from V and 3 bases from J, with 15 bases in between. Germline V gene lookup returns CDR1 SQVTM and CDR2 ANQGSEA. The CDR3 loop spans 14 amino acids. CDR3 DNA sequence: TGCAGCGTTGTTGGGGTCAGCATGGACACTGAAGCTTTCTTT. Protein: CSVVGVSMDTEAFF. The whole variable domain, filled in from reference TRBV29-1 and TRBJ1-1, reads SAVISQKPSRDICQRGTSLTIQCQVDSQVTMMFWYRQQPGQSLTLIATANQGSEATYESGFVIDKFPISRPNLTFSTLTVSNMSPEDSSIYLCSVVGVSMDTEAFFGQGTRLTVV.

This clonotype turned up a few times. The V call is TRBV6-2 or TRBV6-3, the J call TRBJ1-2, with 8 bases lining up with TRBD1. Germline V gene sequence: CDR1 MNHEY, CDR2 SVGEGT. Germline trimming cut 6 bases from V and 4 bases from J; bases unmatched to any gene: 7. CDR3 length: 14 residues. This CDR3 is CASRDRVGTYGYTF. CDR3 nucleotide sequence: TGTGCCAGCAGGGACAGGGTCGGGACCTATGGCTACACCTTC.

A remark on this clonotype: Likely a read error: the CDR3 ends without its conserved phenylalanine or tryptophan. The chain employs TRBV18 and TRBJ1-1; D is uncertain. The CDR3 length is 13 residues. The germline V gene encodes CDR1 KGHSH and CDR2 LQKENI. Between the trimmed V and J ends, which lost 2 bases and 3 bases, there was a span of 7 bases. The CDR3 DNA sequence: TGTGCCAGCTCACCAGAGGGAGACACTGAAGCTTTCCTT. Its protein product is CASSPEGDTEAFL.

J is TRBJ2-7 and V is TRBV10-3; the D is unclear. Germline V gene data show CDR1 as ENHRY and CDR2 as SYGVKD. Trimming left V 3 bases short and J 3 bases short, with 3 bases between. The length of the CDR3 is 11 residues. CDR3 bases: TGTGCCATCAGTGATCACTACGAGCAGTACTTC. Translating it yields CAISDHYEQYF.

This clonotype was detected a few times. V gene TRBV15 combines with J gene TRBJ2-5; D gene ambiguous. The CDR3 consists of 16 residues. Germline V gene lookup returns CDR1 LNHNV and CDR2 YYDKDF (reference sequence). V was shortened by 0 bases and J by 4 bases, with 15 bases between the two germline ends. The CDR3 is CATSRDQFPSAETQYF. The CDR3 coding sequence is TGTGCCACCAGCAGAGATCAGTTCCCCTCCGCAGAGACCCAGTACTTC.

The chain combines TRBV10-3 with TRBJ1-1; 7 bases fit TRBD1. CDR3 length: 14 amino acids. Trimming at V came to 6 bases and at J to 6 bases, leaving 10 bases not matched to a gene. CDR1 ENHRY and CDR2 SYGVKD come from the germline V gene. DNA of the CDR3: TGTGCCATCAGGTCACCCGGGACAGTATCTGAAGCTTTCTTT. Its translation: CAIRSPGTVSEAFF.

The chain carries TRBV20-1 and TRBJ2-7; TRBD1 matches at 8 bases. The CDR3 runs 15 residues. Germline assignment: CDR1 DFQATT and CDR2 SNEGSKA (reference sequence). V was clipped by 1 base and J by 3 bases; unmatched bases: 8. The CDR3 here is CSARGPTGVSYEQYF. The CDR3 bases are TGCAGTGCTAGAGGTCCGACAGGGGTTAGCTACGAGCAGTACTTC.

This clonotype was detected only a few times. The V call is TRBV20-1, the J call TRBJ2-1; TRBD2 matches at 7 bases. J gave up 1 base and V 0 bases, and 6 bases lay outside the gene matches. The CDR3 has 16 amino acids. Germline V gene sequence: CDR1 DFQATT, CDR2 SNEGSKA (reference sequence). CDR3 sequence (DNA): TGCAGTGCTAGAGATCGGGCCGGGAGGTCCTACAATGAGCAGTTCTTC. Amino acid sequence: CSARDRAGRSYNEQFF.